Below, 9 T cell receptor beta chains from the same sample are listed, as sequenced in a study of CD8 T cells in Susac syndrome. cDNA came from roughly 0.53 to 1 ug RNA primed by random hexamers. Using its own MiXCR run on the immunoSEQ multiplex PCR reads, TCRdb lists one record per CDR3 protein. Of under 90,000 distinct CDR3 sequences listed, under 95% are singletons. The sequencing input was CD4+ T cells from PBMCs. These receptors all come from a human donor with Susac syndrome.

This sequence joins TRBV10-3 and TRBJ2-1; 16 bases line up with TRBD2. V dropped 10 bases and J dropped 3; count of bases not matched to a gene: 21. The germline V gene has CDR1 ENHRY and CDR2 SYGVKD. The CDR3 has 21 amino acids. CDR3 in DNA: TGTGCCACCATGGGGACTAGCGGGAGGGCCGTCTCTGTCTCTCACTACAATGAGCAGTTCTTC. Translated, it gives CATMGTSGRAVSVSHYNEQFF.

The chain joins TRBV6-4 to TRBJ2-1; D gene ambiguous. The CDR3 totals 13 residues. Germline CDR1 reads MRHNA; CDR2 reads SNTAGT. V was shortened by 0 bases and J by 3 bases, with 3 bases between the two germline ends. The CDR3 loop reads CASSDSDYNEQFF. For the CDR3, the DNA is TGTGCCAGCAGTGACTCGGACTACAATGAGCAGTTCTTC.

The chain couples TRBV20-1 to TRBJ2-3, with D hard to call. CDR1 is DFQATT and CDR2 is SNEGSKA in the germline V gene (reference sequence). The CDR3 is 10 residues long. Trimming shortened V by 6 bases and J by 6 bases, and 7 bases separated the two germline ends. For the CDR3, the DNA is TGCAGTGCCCACTTGGATACGCAGTATTTT. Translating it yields CSAHLDTQYF.

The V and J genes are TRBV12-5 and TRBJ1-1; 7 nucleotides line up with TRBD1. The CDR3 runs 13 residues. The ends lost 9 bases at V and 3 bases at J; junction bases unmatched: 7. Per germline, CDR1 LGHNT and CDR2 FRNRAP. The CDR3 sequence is CASRGTDYTEAFF. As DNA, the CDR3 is TGTGCTAGCCGAGGGACAGACTACACTGAAGCTTTCTTT.

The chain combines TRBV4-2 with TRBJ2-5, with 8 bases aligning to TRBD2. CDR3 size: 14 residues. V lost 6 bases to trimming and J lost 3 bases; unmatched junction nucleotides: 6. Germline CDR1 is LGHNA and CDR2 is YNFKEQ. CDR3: CASRPSGWEETQYF. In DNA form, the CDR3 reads TGTGCCAGCAGACCTAGCGGGTGGGAAGAGACCCAGTACTTC.

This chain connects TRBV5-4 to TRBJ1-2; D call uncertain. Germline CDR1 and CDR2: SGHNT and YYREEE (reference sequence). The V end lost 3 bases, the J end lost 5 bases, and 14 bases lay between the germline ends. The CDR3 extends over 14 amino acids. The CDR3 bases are TGTGCCAGCAGCTCGACTGGGTTGGGATATGGCTACACCTTC. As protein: CASSSTGLGYGYTF.

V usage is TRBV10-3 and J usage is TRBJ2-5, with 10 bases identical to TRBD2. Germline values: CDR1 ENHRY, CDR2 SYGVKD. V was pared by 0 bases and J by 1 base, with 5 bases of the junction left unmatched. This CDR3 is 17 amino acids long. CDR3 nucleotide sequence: TGTGCCATCAGTGAGTCGGTGACTAGCGGGTTCCAAGAGACCCAGTACTTC. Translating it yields CAISESVTSGFQETQYF.

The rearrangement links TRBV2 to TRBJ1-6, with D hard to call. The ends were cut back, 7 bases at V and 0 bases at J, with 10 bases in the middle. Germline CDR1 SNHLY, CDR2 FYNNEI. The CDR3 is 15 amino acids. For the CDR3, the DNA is TGTGCCAGCATTAAGGAGAGCTCCTATAATTCACCCCTCCACTTT. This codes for CASIKESSYNSPLHF.

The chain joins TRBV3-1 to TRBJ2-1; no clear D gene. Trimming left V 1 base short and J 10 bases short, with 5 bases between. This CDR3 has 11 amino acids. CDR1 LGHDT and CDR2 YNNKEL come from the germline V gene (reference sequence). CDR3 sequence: CASSQVGEQFF. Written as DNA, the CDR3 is TGTGCCAGCAGCCAAGTGGGAGAGCAGTTCTTC.